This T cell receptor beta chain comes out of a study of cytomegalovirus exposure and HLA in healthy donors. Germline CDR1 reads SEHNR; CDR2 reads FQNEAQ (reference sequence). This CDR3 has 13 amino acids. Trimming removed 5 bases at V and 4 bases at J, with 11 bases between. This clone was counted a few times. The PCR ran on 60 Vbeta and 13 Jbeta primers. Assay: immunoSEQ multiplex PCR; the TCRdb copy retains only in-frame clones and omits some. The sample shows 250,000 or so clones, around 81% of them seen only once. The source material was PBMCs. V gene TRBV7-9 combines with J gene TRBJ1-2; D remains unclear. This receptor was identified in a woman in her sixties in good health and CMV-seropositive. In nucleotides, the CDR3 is TGTGCCAGCAGCATTAGACAAGGCTATGGCTACACCTTC. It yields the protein CASSIRQGYGYTF.